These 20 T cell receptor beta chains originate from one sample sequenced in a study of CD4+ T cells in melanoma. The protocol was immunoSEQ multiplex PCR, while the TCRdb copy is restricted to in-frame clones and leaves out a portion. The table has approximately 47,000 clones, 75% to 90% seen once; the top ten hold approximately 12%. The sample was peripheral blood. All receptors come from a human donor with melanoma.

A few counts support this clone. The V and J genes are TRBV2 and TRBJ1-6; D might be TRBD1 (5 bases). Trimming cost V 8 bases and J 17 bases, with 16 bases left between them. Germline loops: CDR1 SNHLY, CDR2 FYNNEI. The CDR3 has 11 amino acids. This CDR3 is CASSQSTGFHF. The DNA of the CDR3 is TGTGCCAGCTCGCAGAGTACAGGTTTCCACTTT. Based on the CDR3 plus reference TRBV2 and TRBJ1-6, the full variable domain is EPEVTQTPSHQVTQMGQEVILRCVPISNHLYFYWYRQILGQKVEFLVSFYNNEISEKSEIFDDQFSVERPDGSNFTLKIRSTKLEDSAMYFCASSQSTGFHFGNGTRLTVT.

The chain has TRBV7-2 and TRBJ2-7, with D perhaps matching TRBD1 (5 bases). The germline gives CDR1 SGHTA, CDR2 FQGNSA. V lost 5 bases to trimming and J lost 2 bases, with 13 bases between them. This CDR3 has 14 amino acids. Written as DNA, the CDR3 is TGTGCCAGCAGCGGAACTCAGGGTACCTACGAGCAGTACTTC. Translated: CASSGTQGTYEQYF.

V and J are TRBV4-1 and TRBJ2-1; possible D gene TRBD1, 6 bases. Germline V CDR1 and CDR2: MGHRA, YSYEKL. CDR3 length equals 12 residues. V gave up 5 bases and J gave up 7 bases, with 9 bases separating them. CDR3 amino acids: CASSKQGNEQFF. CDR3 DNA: TGCGCCAGCAGCAAGCAGGGGAATGAGCAGTTCTTC.

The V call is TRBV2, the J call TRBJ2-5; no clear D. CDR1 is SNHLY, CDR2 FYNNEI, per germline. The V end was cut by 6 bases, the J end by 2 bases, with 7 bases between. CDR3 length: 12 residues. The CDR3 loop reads CASRGQQETQYF. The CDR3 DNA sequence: TGTGCCAGCAGAGGGCAACAAGAGACCCAGTACTTC.

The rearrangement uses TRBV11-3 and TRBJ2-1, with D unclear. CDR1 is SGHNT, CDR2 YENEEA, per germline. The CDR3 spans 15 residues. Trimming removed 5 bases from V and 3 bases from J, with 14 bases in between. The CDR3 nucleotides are TGTGCCAGCAGCCCCGACTCGATGAGCTACAATGAGCAGTTCTTC. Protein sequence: CASSPDSMSYNEQFF.

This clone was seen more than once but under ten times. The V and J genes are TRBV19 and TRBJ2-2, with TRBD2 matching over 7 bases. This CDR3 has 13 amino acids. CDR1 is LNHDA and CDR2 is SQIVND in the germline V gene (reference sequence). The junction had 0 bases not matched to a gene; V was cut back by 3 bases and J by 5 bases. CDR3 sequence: CASSIGGTGELFF. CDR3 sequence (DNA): TGTGCCAGTAGTATCGGGGGGACCGGGGAGCTGTTTTTT.

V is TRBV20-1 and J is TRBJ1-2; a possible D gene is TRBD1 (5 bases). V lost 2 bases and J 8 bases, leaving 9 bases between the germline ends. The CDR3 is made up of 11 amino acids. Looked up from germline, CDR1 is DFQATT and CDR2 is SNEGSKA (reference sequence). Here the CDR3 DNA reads TGCAGTGCTAGAACCGGGGACGGCTACACCTTC. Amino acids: CSARTGDGYTF.

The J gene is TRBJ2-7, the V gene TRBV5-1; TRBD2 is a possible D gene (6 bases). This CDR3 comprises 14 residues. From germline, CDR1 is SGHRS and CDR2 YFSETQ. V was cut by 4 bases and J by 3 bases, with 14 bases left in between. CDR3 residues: CASSDPGVNYEQYF. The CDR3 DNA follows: TGCGCCAGCAGCGATCCGGGGGTAAACTACGAGCAGTACTTC.

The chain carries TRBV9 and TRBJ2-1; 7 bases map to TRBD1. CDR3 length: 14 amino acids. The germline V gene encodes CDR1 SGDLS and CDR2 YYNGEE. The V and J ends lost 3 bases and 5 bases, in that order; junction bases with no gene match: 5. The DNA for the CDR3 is TGTGCCAGCAGCGGGCTAGGGGGCCACAATGAGCAGTTCTTC. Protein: CASSGLGGHNEQFF.

The CDR3 reads CASSQQRAQGLSNQPQHF. The DNA for the CDR3 is TGTGCCAGCAGCCAACAACGGGCGCAGGGCCTTAGCAATCAGCCCCAGCATTTT. The chain is built from TRBV5-5 and TRBJ1-5; D may be TRBD1 (5 bases). The CDR3 is 18 residues long. The germline gives CDR1 SGHKS, CDR2 YYEKEE (reference sequence). Trimming removed 4 bases at V and 0 bases at J, with 20 bases between.

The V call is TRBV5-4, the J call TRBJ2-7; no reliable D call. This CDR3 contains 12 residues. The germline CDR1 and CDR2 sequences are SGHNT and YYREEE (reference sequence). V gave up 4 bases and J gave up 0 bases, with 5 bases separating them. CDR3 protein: CASSASSYEQYF. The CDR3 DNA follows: TGTGCCAGCAGCGCAAGCTCCTACGAGCAGTACTTC.

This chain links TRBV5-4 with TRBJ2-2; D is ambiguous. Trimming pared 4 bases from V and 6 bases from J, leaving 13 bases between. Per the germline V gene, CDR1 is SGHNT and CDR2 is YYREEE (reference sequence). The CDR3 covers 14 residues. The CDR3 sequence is CASSVGVAAGELFF. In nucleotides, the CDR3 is TGTGCCAGCAGCGTGGGCGTTGCGGCCGGGGAGCTGTTTTTT.

The CDR3: CASSPAGSTYEQYF. The CDR3 region has the DNA TGTGCCAGCAGCCCCGCAGGGAGCACCTACGAGCAGTACTTC. The rearrangement uses TRBV28 and TRBJ2-7; either TRBD1 or TRBD2 may supply D (5 bases each). The V end lost 6 bases, the J end lost 2 bases, and 14 bases lay between the germline ends. CDR1 and CDR2 (germline): MDHEN, SYDVKM. This CDR3 comprises 14 residues.

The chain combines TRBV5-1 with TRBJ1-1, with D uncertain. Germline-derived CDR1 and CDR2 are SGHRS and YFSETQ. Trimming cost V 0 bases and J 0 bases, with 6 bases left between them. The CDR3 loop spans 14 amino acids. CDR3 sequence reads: CASSLGHLNTEAFF. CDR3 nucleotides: TGCGCCAGCAGCTTGGGTCACCTGAACACTGAAGCTTTCTTT.

The CDR3: CASSPLDVAVTDTQYF. CDR3 nucleotides: TGTGCCAGTAGCCCATTGGATGTAGCAGTCACAGATACGCAGTATTTT. This chain connects TRBV19 to TRBJ2-3; no firm D call. V was trimmed by 6 bases and J by 2 bases, leaving 18 bases between them. This CDR3 is built from 16 residues. The germline V gene encodes CDR1 LNHDA and CDR2 SQIVND (reference sequence).

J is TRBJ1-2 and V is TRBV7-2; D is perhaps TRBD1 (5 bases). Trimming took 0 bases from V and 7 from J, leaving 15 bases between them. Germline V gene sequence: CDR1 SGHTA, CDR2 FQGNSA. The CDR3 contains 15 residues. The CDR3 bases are TGTGCCAGCAGCTTAGCGGCGGGCGGGGGTCTTGGCTACACCTTC. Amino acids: CASSLAAGGGLGYTF. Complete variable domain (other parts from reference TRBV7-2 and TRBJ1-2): GAGVSQSPSNKVTEKGKDVELRCDPISGHTALYWYRQSLGQGLEFLIYFQGNSAPDKSGLPSDRFSAERTGGSVSTLTIQRTQQEDSAVYLCASSLAAGGGLGYTFGSGTRLTVV.

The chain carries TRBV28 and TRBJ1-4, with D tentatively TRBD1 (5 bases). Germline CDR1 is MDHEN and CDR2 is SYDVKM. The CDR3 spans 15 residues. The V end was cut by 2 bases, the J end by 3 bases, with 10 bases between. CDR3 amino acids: CASSLEGPSNEKLFF. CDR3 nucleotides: TGTGCCAGCAGTTTAGAGGGGCCGTCTAATGAAAAACTGTTTTTT.

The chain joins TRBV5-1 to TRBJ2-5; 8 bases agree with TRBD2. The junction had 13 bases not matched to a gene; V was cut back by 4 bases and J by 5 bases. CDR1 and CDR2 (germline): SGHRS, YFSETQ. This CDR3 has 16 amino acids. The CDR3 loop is CASSQGPGGGSETQYF. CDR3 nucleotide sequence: TGCGCCAGCAGCCAAGGGCCGGGGGGGGGTAGTGAGACCCAGTACTTC.

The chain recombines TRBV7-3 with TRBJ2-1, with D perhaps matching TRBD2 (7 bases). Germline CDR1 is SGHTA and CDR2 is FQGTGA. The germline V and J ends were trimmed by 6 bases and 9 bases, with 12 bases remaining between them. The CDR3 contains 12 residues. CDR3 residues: CASRDSGTEQFF. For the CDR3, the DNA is TGTGCCAGCAGGGACAGCGGGACTGAGCAGTTCTTC.

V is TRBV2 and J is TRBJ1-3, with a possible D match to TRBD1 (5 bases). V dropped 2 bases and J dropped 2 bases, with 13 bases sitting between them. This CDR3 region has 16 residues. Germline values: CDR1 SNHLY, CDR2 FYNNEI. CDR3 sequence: CASSELLQGPGNTIYF. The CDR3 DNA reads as TGTGCCAGCAGTGAACTTCTCCAGGGACCTGGAAACACCATATATTTT.